This TCR beta chain comes out of a study of CD8 T cells in Susac syndrome (dated by TCRdb to the late 2010s). The study in broad terms: Whether CD8+ T cell activation and differentiation in Susac syndrome was antigen driven was tested using repertoire sequencing. The clonality of the CD8+ T cell repertoire was compared across 12 healthy donors, about 14 Susac syndrome patients and around 16 multiple sclerosis patients. Results the study describes overall, beyond this receptor: The number of individuals in the TCR sequencing and HLA analysis was recognized as being relatively small.

RNA was extracted using the RNeasy kit, and roughly 0.45 to 1 ug of the RNA was reverse transcribed with random hexamers. TCR beta CDR3 regions were amplified with the immunoSEQ multiplex PCR assay covering 54 Vbeta and 13 Jbeta segments. Bias from PCR amplification was corrected by using a synthetic template baseline for primer optimization and for computational correction. In the authors' own workflow: Reads were annotated to V, D and J genes per IMGT and analyzed with immunoSEQ Analyzer, keeping only productive sequences. To calculate clonality, Shannon entropy was normalized by log2 of the number of productive unique sequences and then subtracted from one. For each patient and control, public and private clones were evaluated among the 100 most prevalent clones. Susac-specific clones were defined as absent from healthy and MS cohorts, 850 to 1,300 published viral clones and other ImmuneACCESS disease sequences. TCRdb applied fastp at Q25 and MiXCR to the public reads, then kept only in-frame beta chains. When rows share a CDR3 protein, they turn into one entry using the most common DNA and genes. TCRdb, not the authors, supplied the V and J calls. The sample includes about 200,000 distinct CDR3 sequences, with 92% observed a single time. In total, the top ten clones hold over 0.1% of the sample.

This clonotype was found a few times. The antigen it binds to is not known. No quality values exist for individual bases; no much larger clone is one base distant. High-throughput TCR beta sequencing profiled peripheral blood CD8+ and CD4+ T cells from healthy donors, Susac syndrome patients and multiple sclerosis patients. Multiple sclerosis controls were treatment-naive patients with stable or active relapsing-remitting disease fulfilling revised McDonald criteria. Bulk CD8+ and CD4+ T cells were purified by magnetic negative isolation, while CD8+ TEMRA cells were enriched using FACS. Blood was collected in EDTA tubes and processed within 24 hours, with PBMCs isolated through density gradient centrifugation. PBMCs intended for TCR sequencing were cryopreserved in liquid nitrogen and were subsequently thawed in a 37 degrees C water bath. The sorted or isolated CD4+, CD8+ and CD8+ TEMRA cells had a purity of 90% or higher.

Material: CD8+ T cells from PBMCs. This receptor was identified in a human donor with multiple sclerosis.

The CDR3 is CSVGQGDTGELFF. The DNA sequence follows: TGCAGCGTTGGGCAGGGGGACACCGGGGAGCTGTTTTTT. The V and J genes are TRBV29-1 and TRBJ2-2, with 7 middle bases fitting TRBD1. From cysteine to phenylalanine, the CDR3 is 13 amino acids long. Just the 39-base CDR3 DNA is kept, in frame starting at base 1. Looking up the germline V gene yields CDR1 SQVTM and CDR2 ANQGSEA. Compared with germline, V lacks 4 bases and J lacks 3 bases; bases without a gene match: 2.